This is a list of T cell receptor beta chains from one sample in a study of T cells expressing NK-cell markers. TCRdb processed the 5' RACE reads again and assigns one entry to each CDR3 protein, with no DNA. In total, the table holds 300,000 to 500,000 distinct CDR3 sequences. The sequencing sample was made of blood T cells: a sorted CD56 or NKG2C T cell subset, CD4+ or CD8+ T cells, or bulk PBMC T cells (not recorded which). Receptors originate from a woman aged 50 to 60 in good health. Both conserved end residues are part of each CDR3.

len,v_gene,j_gene,CDR3aa
15,TRBV2,TRBJ2-1,CASSEIGGRRNEQFF
13,TRBV7-6,TRBJ1-4,CASSLEPGEKLFF
15,TRBV5-1,TRBJ2-1,CASSVSGREVNEQFF
13,TRBV12-3/TRBV12-4,TRBJ2-1,CASTWTSPNEQFF
17,TRBV20-1,TRBJ2-4,CSAGGPTSGLAKNIQYF
17,TRBV5-1,TRBJ2-1,CASSFRSPRDSYNEQFF
12,TRBV20-1,TRBJ2-7,CSAETASYEQYF
15,TRBV18,TRBJ2-7,CASSPPARVEHEQYF
20,TRBV5-1,TRBJ2-1,CASSLHDGTSGRVGSDEQFF
15,TRBV21-1,TRBJ1-2,CASSKLRSENYGYTF
15,TRBV4-1,TRBJ2-7,CASSQVGGATYEQYF
12,TRBV7-9,TRBJ1-1,CASSFGPVEAFF
15,TRBV5-1,TRBJ2-3,CASSLGSGAADTQYF
15,TRBV28,TRBJ2-7,CASSPFVDRVPEQYF
15,TRBV29-1,TRBJ2-1,CSSYASVSSYNEQFF
13,TRBV5-6,TRBJ1-3,CASSLTAGNTIYF
16,TRBV29-1,TRBJ1-4,CSVSVTVVPGAEKLFF
18,TRBV4-1,TRBJ2-3,CASSPSLRLADRTDTQYF
15,TRBV4-2,TRBJ2-2,CASKSGDSATGELFF
12,TRBV20-1,TRBJ2-5,CSAGSVGETQYF
13,TRBV6-5,TRBJ2-1,CASSYRPRNEQFF
14,TRBV2,TRBJ1-6,CASEADRYNSPLHF
13,TRBV20-1,TRBJ2-7,CSARQGWSYEQYF
16,TRBV27,TRBJ2-7,CASSLSPSGRLGEQYF
15,TRBV5-1,TRBJ2-3,CASSLASRLADTQYF
14,TRBV5-1,TRBJ2-1,CASRERGGYNEQFF
14,TRBV11-2,TRBJ2-7,CASSLWGVTYEQYF
15,TRBV7-9,TRBJ1-2,CASSSADRVAYGYTF
15,TRBV3-1,TRBJ2-3,CASGRAQGRTDTQYF
13,TRBV20-1,TRBJ2-2,CSARGLAAGELFF
12,TRBV20-1,TRBJ2-1,CSALLDNNEQFF
19,TRBV4-1,TRBJ2-1,CASRRTGGSSFSSYNEQFF
15,TRBV12-3/TRBV12-4,TRBJ1-1,CASSLNRGGNTEAFF
15,TRBV6-4,TRBJ2-1,CASSDTAGGHNEQFF
12,TRBV4-1,TRBJ2-3,CASSREGDTQYF
15,TRBV6-1,TRBJ2-1,CASILSGTLYNEQFF
16,TRBV2,TRBJ2-1,CASSDLSASSYNEQFF
15,TRBV5-5,TRBJ2-3,CASSSGQASTDTQYF
15,TRBV5-1,TRBJ2-2,CASAQMGQLTGELFF
16,TRBV18,TRBJ2-3,CASSPRRASVGDTQYF
14,TRBV5-1,TRBJ2-3,CASSLVGRADTQYF
13,TRBV20-1,TRBJ2-1,CSATNRAHNEQFF
17,TRBV18,TRBJ2-2,CASSTGLAGGSTGELFF
17,TRBV12-3/TRBV12-4,TRBJ1-5,CASSFGGGRARNQPQHF
19,TRBV11-2,TRBJ2-3,CASSSDRDRASPYTDTQYF
15,TRBV14,TRBJ2-2,CASSQEVSSTGELFF
13,TRBV19,TRBJ2-1,CASSIAQFPSKFF
15,TRBV5-1,TRBJ1-2,CASSLFRDRNYGYTF
14,TRBV6-5,TRBJ2-1,CASSYSAGGNEQFF
16,TRBV7-9,TRBJ2-1,CASRYGGTPSYNEQFF
16,TRBV6-1,TRBJ2-2,CASVRRRELGYGELFF
15,TRBV7-9,TRBJ2-1,CASSLVGGRTNEQFF
15,TRBV25-1,TRBJ2-4,CASRDSALAKNIQYF
12,TRBV6-1,TRBJ2-5,CASSWTQETQYF